A single sample gave rise to the 7 T cell receptor beta chains below, sequenced in a study of blood T cells in healthy people across ages (dated by TCRdb to 2014 to 2015). The protocol used for the library was 5' RACE. Sequencing instrument: Illumina HiSeq 2500. A second PCR of roughly 6 to 11 cycles was run with a J-beta primer mix and a sample-barcoded 5' primer. TCRdb took the public reads, trimmed them with fastp at Q25, ran MiXCR for clone calling and kept in-frame beta chains. Rows merge per CDR3 protein into single entries with the most common DNA and genes. Here the sample has 650,000 to 1,000,000 distinct CDR3 sequences; 30% to 45% occur a single time. Of the sample, around 13% falls within the top ten clones. The sequencing sample was made of blood. These receptor sequences come from a man aged 18 to 30 in good health.

Notes on this clonotype: Being one base from a much bigger clone, this may be a read error. CDR3 in amino acids: CASTGHRSACGYTF. Written as DNA, the CDR3 is TGTGCCAGCACGGGACACCGATCCGCCTGTGGCTACACCTTC. V and J are TRBV25-1 and TRBJ1-2, with D perhaps matching TRBD1 (6 bases). The germline V and J ends were trimmed by 7 bases and 7 bases, with 19 bases remaining between them. Germline assignment: CDR1 MGHDK and CDR2 SYGVNS. This CDR3 is 14 amino acids long.

The chain links TRBV20-1 to TRBJ1-2, with 7 bases identical to TRBD1. There are 16 residues in the CDR3. The germline gives CDR1 DFQATT, CDR2 SNEGSKA (reference sequence). With V trimmed by 5 bases and J by 1 base, 13 bases remained unmatched. CDR3 amino acids: CSAYSLGQEYNYGYTF. The CDR3 nucleotides are TGCAGTGCTTACTCACTAGGACAGGAATATAACTATGGCTACACCTTC.

V gene TRBV9 combines with J gene TRBJ1-1, with TRBD1 as a possible D gene (6 bases). The germline V gene encodes CDR1 SGDLS and CDR2 YYNGEE. The V gene lost 4 bases and the J gene lost 4 bases, with 14 bases spanning the gap. This CDR3 spans 14 amino acids. CDR3 residues: CASSQGGGTTEAFF. The CDR3 nucleotides read TGTGCCAGCAGCCAAGGGGGGGGGACCACTGAAGCTTTCTTT.

The rearrangement uses TRBV4-2 and TRBJ2-2; no clear D. Per germline, CDR1 LGHNA and CDR2 YNFKEQ. The CDR3 consists of 14 residues. V was pared by 2 bases and J by 9 bases, with 13 bases between. CDR3 protein: CASSQRVDFRELFF. CDR3 sequence (DNA): TGTGCCAGCAGCCAACGTGTAGACTTCCGGGAGCTGTTTTTT.

The rearrangement joins TRBV7-2 to TRBJ2-7, with D possibly being TRBD1 (5 bases). V gave up 2 bases and J gave up 1 base, with 18 bases separating them. This CDR3 contains 17 residues. Germline V lookup: CDR1 SGHTA, CDR2 FQGNSA. The CDR3 bases are TGTGCCAGCAGCTTAAGGGGTAGTCTTTCCACATCCTACGAGCAGTACTTC. Residues: CASSLRGSLSTSYEQYF. Combining the CDR3 with reference TRBV7-2 and TRBJ2-7 gives the whole variable domain GAGVSQSPSNKVTEKGKDVELRCDPISGHTALYWYRQSLGQGLEFLIYFQGNSAPDKSGLPSDRFSAERTGGSVSTLTIQRTQQEDSAVYLCASSLRGSLSTSYEQYFGPGTRLTVT.

This rearrangement joins TRBV10-3 to TRBJ2-5, with D perhaps matching TRBD2 (6 bases). In germline, CDR1 is ENHRY, CDR2 SYGVKD. V shed 2 bases and J shed 5 bases, with 18 bases lying between them. The CDR3 contains 16 residues. CDR3 loop: CAISEILRGLSETQYF. The CDR3 DNA reads as TGTGCCATCAGTGAGATACTAAGGGGACTTTCGGAGACCCAGTACTTC.

The gene calls are TRBV5-6 and TRBJ2-1; tentative D call: TRBD1 (6 bases). The CDR3 covers 17 residues. V was shortened by 4 bases and J by 4 bases, with 21 bases between the two germline ends. CDR1 SGHDT and CDR2 YYEEEE come from the germline V gene. As DNA, the CDR3 is TGTGCCAGCAGCCCCCCTCCGGACAGCGTAAGATACAATGAGCAGTTCTTC. Translation gives CASSPPPDSVRYNEQFF.